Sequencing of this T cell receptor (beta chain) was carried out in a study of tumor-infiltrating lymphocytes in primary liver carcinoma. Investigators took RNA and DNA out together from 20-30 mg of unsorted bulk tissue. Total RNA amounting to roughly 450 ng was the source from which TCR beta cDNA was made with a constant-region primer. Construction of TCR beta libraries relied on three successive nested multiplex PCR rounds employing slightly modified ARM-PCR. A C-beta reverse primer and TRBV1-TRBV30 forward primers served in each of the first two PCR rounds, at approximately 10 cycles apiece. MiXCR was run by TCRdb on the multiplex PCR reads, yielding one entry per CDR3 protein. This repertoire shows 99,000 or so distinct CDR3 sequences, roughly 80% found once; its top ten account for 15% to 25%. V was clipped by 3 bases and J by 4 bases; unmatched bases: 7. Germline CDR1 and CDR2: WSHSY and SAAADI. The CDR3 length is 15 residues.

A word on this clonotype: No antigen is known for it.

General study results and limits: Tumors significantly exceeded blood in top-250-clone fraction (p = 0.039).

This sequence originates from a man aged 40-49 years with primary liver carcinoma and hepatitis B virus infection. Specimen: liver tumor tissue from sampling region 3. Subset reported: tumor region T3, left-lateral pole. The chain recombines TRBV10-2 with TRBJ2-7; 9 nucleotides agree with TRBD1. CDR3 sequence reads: CASSDRGQGLYEQYF. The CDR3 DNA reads TGCGCCAGCAGTGACCGGGGACAGGGTTTATACGAGCAGTACTTC.